One and the same sample provided the 24 T cell receptor beta chains below, sequenced in a study of T cell responses to AZD1222 COVID-19 vaccine (dated by TCRdb to about 2021). The sample's time point label is to be understood as: baseline before first vaccination. The treatment or condition label for this specimen denotes: meningococcal conjugate vaccine given as trial control. Library preparation was by the immunoSEQ multiplex PCR assay. TCRdb limited this immuneACCESS table to in-frame rearrangements with V and J called. A share of clones is missing; checked studies link under half to unresolved V genes, and the rest is unexplained. For this sample the table gives some 150,000 clones, of which just over 90% were detected only once. About 4.6% of the sample is held by the ten biggest clonotypes. Sequenced here: peripheral blood, sampled on day 0 of MenACWY control vaccination. The receptors were gathered from an adult in good health.

The chain recombines TRBV12-3 or TRBV12-4 with TRBJ1-3; D call uncertain. V was trimmed by 5 bases and J by 3 bases, leaving 8 bases between them. This CDR3 has 13 residues. The CDR3 region has the DNA TGTGCCAGCAGTCGCTCGGATGGAAACACCATATATTTT. Translating gives CASSRSDGNTIYF.

This chain uses TRBV10-3 with TRBJ2-2, with D unclear. The germline gives CDR1 ENHRY, CDR2 SYGVKD. Trimming removed 5 bases from V and 0 bases from J, with 10 bases in between. The CDR3 runs 15 residues. CDR3 DNA: TGTGCCATCAGTCACCCGGGCCCGAACACCGGGGAGCTGTTTTTT. It is translated as CAISHPGPNTGELFF.

This chain joins TRBV4-3 and TRBJ2-7; D is possibly TRBD1 or TRBD2 (5 bases each). CDR1 and CDR2 (germline): LGHNA, YSLEER. CDR3 length equals 16 residues. The V end lost 2 bases, the J end lost 6 bases, and 20 bases lay between the germline ends. CDR3 DNA: TGCGCCAGCAGCCAAATCAAGGGGTCGGCGGGTTCCGAGCAGTACTTC. This sequence encodes CASSQIKGSAGSEQYF.

Only a few counts were recorded for this clone. The same CDR3 arises from other DNA sequences in this sample as well. The CDR3 spells CASSQGANQPQHF. The DNA of the CDR3 is TGTGCCAGCAGCCAAGGTGCCAATCAGCCCCAGCATTTT. The chain carries TRBV3-1 (or the pseudogene TRBV3-2) and TRBJ1-5; D gene ambiguous. Germline V gene data show CDR1 as LGHDT and CDR2 as YNNKEL (reference sequence). There are 13 residues in the CDR3. Trimming cost V 1 base and J 3 bases, with 4 bases left between them.

This clone was seen more than once but under ten times. This rearrangement joins TRBV5-1 to TRBJ2-1; 10 bases map to TRBD2. The CDR3 is made up of 15 amino acids. Germline CDR1 and CDR2: SGHRS and YFSETQ. After removal of 4 bases from V and 10 bases from J, the junction contained 11 bases not matched to a gene. The chain's CDR3 is CASSAGTSALGEQFF. The CDR3 DNA reads as TGCGCCAGCAGCGCCGGGACTAGCGCGCTTGGGGAGCAGTTCTTC.

The chain uses TRBV27 and TRBJ2-1, with TRBD2 matching over 7 bases. V shed 5 bases and J 14 bases; nucleotides not matched to a gene: 12. Germline CDR1 MNHEY, CDR2 SMNVEV (reference sequence). The CDR3 has 13 amino acids. As DNA, the CDR3 is TGTGCCAGCAGTCCATTTAGCGGGCTGGAGAAGTTCTTC. Residues: CASSPFSGLEKFF.

In its sample, this clone was seen a few times. The chain uses TRBV3-1 (or the pseudogene TRBV3-2) and TRBJ1-2; D gene unclear. The V end was cut by 0 bases, the J end by 4 bases, with 12 bases between. Germline loops: CDR1 LGHDT, CDR2 YNNKEL (reference sequence). The CDR3 has 15 residues. The DNA of the CDR3 is TGTGCCAGCAGCCAAGAGTATATGCGGTCCTATGGCTACACCTTC. Translation gives CASSQEYMRSYGYTF.

The chain is built from TRBV19 and TRBJ1-2, with D possibly matching TRBD1 (5 bases). This CDR3 is built from 13 residues. The V gene lost 6 bases and the J gene lost 2 bases, with 10 bases spanning the gap. Germline V lookup: CDR1 LNHDA, CDR2 SQIVND (reference sequence). CDR3 protein: CASSPGRNYGYTF. CDR3 coding DNA: TGTGCCAGTAGCCCGGGACGGAACTATGGCTACACCTTC.

The V call is TRBV5-1, the J call TRBJ2-6; 7 bases line up with TRBD1. V shed 4 bases and J 0 bases; nucleotides not matched to a gene: 7. Germline V CDR1 and CDR2: SGHRS, YFSETQ. The CDR3 is made up of 17 amino acids. CDR3 loop: CASSRGGWASGANVLTF. CDR3 in DNA: TGCGCCAGCAGCAGAGGGGGCTGGGCCTCTGGGGCCAACGTCCTGACTTTC. Variable domain in full (rest from reference TRBV5-1 and TRBJ2-6): KAGVTQTPRYLIKTRGQQVTLSCSPISGHRSVSWYQQTPGQGLQFLFEYFSETQRNKGNFPGRFSGRQFSNSRSEMNVSTLELGDSALYLCASSRGGWASGANVLTFGAGSRLTVL.

The chain joins TRBV5-1 to TRBJ2-2; 7 bases match TRBD2. Germline assignment: CDR1 SGHRS and CDR2 YFSETQ. The CDR3 loop spans 15 amino acids. J was trimmed by 1 base and V by 2 bases; bases with no gene match: 2. This CDR3 is CASSFASGNTGELFF. The CDR3 DNA reads as TGCGCCAGCAGCTTCGCTAGCGGGAACACCGGGGAGCTGTTTTTT.

This chain connects TRBV28 to TRBJ2-6; no clear D. Germline V lookup: CDR1 MDHEN, CDR2 SYDVKM. The CDR3 consists of 12 residues. Trimming cost V 6 bases and J 11 bases, with 11 bases left between them. CDR3 in DNA: TGTGCCAGCAGGAACTACCCCGACGTCCTGACTTTC. It encodes CASRNYPDVLTF.

CDR3 protein: CASSADRTGNTIYF. The CDR3 region has the DNA TGTGCCAGCAGCGCGGACAGGACTGGAAACACCATATATTTT. V usage is TRBV7-7 and J usage is TRBJ1-3; 7 nucleotides agree with TRBD1. Germline V lookup: CDR1 SSHAT, CDR2 FNYEAQ (reference sequence). CDR3 length: 14 amino acids. The trim removed 5 bases at V and 2 bases at J, leaving 3 bases unmatched.

The J gene is TRBJ1-2, the V gene TRBV9; 8 bases align to TRBD1. Germline trimming cut 0 bases from V and 7 bases from J; bases unmatched to any gene: 5. Germline V lookup: CDR1 SGDLS, CDR2 YYNGEE. This CDR3 spans 14 amino acids. The CDR3 bases are TGTGCCAGCAGCGTAGGGACAGGGTTCTCTGGCTACACCTTC. Translating gives CASSVGTGFSGYTF.

This clone appeared once. CDR3 nucleotide sequence: TGTGCCAGTAGTAAGAGGGGTAGGGACACTGAAGCTTTCTTT. It yields the protein CASSKRGRDTEAFF. The gene calls are TRBV19 and TRBJ1-1; D may be TRBD1 (5 bases). The CDR3 contains 14 residues. V lost 4 bases and J 3 bases, leaving 12 bases between the germline ends. Germline assignment: CDR1 LNHDA and CDR2 SQIVND (reference sequence).

V is TRBV6-2 or TRBV6-3 and J is TRBJ1-5, with a weak D call TRBD1 (6 bases). The CDR3 sequence is 15 residues long. V lost 2 bases to trimming and J lost 7 bases, with 15 bases between them. Germline V gives CDR1 MNHEY, CDR2 SVGEGT. The CDR3 DNA is TGTGCCAGCAGTTACCTCAGCTCTACAGGGCAGCCCCAGCATTTT. Residues: CASSYLSSTGQPQHF.

This chain connects TRBV6-5 to TRBJ2-7, with D unclear. Trimming removed 8 bases from V and 0 bases from J, with 5 bases in between. Germline V gene lookup returns CDR1 MNHEY and CDR2 SVGAGI. CDR3 length: 11 residues. The CDR3 is CASLRSYEQYF. The CDR3 nucleotides are TGTGCCAGCCTTCGCTCCTACGAGCAGTACTTC.

The V and J genes are TRBV6-1 and TRBJ1-1; D is possibly TRBD1 (5 bases). V lost 3 bases and J lost 8, with 16 bases in between. The CDR3 covers 14 residues. Germline V gene sequence: CDR1 MNHNS, CDR2 SASEGT. The CDR3 loop reads CASSEGGLSREAFF. CDR3 bases: TGTGCCAGCAGTGAGGGGGGTCTGAGCAGAGAAGCTTTCTTT.

This chain links TRBV30 with TRBJ2-3; 9 bases fit TRBD1. The CDR3 consists of 15 residues. CDR1 GTSNPN and CDR2 SVGIG come from the germline V gene (reference sequence). The V and J ends lost 2 bases and 5 bases, in that order; junction bases with no gene match: 8. CDR3 residues: CAWSPGTGMLDTQYF. CDR3 DNA sequence: TGTGCCTGGAGTCCCGGGACAGGGATGTTAGATACGCAGTATTTT.

The chain has TRBV11-3 and TRBJ2-7, with D maybe TRBD2 (6 bases). Germline assignment: CDR1 SGHNT and CDR2 YENEEA. V dropped 5 bases and J dropped 7 bases, with 27 bases sitting between them. CDR3 size: 17 residues. DNA for the CDR3: TGTGCCAGCAGCCCCCTAGCGTGGGGGTCCCCCGCTAGGGAGCAGTACTTC. It specifies CASSPLAWGSPAREQYF.

The genes are TRBV25-1 and TRBJ2-2, with 10 bases lining up with TRBD2. CDR3 length: 15 amino acids. V was pared by 4 bases and J by 8 bases, with 7 bases of the junction left unmatched. Germline-derived CDR1 and CDR2 are MGHDK and SYGVNS. CDR3 nucleotides: TGTGCCAGCAGTGGTCTAGCGGGAGCGGGGGGGGAGCTGTTTTTT. It encodes CASSGLAGAGGELFF.

The chain recombines TRBV11-2 with TRBJ2-7; D unresolved. V lost 6 bases and J lost 2, with 11 bases in between. CDR3 size: 13 residues. The V gene's germline CDR1 is SGHAT and CDR2 FQNNGV. This CDR3 reads CASSQHEPYEQYF. The CDR3 DNA follows: TGTGCCAGCAGTCAGCACGAGCCCTACGAGCAGTACTTC. The full variable domain, its missing parts supplied by reference TRBV11-2 and TRBJ2-7, is EAGVAQSPRYKIIEKRQSVAFWCNPISGHATLYWYQQILGQGPKLLIQFQNNGVVDDSQLPKDRFSAERLKGVDSTLKIQPAKLEDSAVYLCASSQHEPYEQYFGPGTRLTVT.

J is TRBJ1-4 and V is TRBV15; D is ambiguous. CDR3 length equals 13 residues. V lost 1 base and J lost 8, with 8 bases in between. CDR1 is LNHNV and CDR2 is YYDKDF in the germline V gene (reference sequence). CDR3 sequence (DNA): TGTGCCACCAGCAGAGGGCTGGGGGAAAAACTGTTTTTT. This gives the protein CATSRGLGEKLFF.

The V call is TRBV4-2, the J call TRBJ2-7; TRBD2 aligns across 10 bases. Trimming at V came to 1 base and at J to 4 bases, leaving 4 bases not matched to a gene. The CDR3 contains 15 residues. Germline V lookup: CDR1 LGHNA, CDR2 YNFKEQ. CDR3 loop: CASSQGTSGIYEQYF. CDR3 DNA sequence: TGTGCCAGCAGCCAAGGGACTAGCGGCATTTACGAGCAGTACTTC.

CDR3 sequence reads: CASGEFTANTEAFF. In DNA, the CDR3 is TGCGCCAGCGGCGAATTTACAGCGAACACTGAAGCTTTCTTT. The V and J genes are TRBV5-1 and TRBJ1-1; D is unresolved. The CDR3 length is 14 residues. CDR1 and CDR2 from the germline V gene are SGHRS and YFSETQ. Trimming shortened V by 7 bases and J by 1 base, and 14 bases separated the two germline ends.